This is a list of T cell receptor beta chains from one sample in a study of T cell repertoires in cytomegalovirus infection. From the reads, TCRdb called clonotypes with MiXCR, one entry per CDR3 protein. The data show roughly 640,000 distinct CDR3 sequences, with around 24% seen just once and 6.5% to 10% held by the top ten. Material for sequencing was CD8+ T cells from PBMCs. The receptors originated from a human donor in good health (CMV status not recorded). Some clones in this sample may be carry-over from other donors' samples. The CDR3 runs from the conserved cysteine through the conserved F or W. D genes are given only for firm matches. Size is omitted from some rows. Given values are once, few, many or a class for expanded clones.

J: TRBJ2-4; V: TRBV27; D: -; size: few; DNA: TGTGCCACCACAGGGAATAACATTCAGTACTTC; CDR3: CATTGNNIQYF
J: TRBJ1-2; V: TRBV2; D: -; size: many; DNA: TGTGCCAGCAGCGGCTATGGCTACACCTTC; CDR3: CASSGYGYTF
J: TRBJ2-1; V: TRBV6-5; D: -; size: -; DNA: TGTGCCAGCAGTCTTACAGGCCCAAGCTCCTACAATGAGCAGTTCTTC; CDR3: CASSLTGPSSYNEQFF
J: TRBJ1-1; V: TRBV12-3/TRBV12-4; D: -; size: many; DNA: TGTGCCAGCAGCTCGACAGACTTGAACACTGAAGCTTTCTTT; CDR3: CASSSTDLNTEAFF
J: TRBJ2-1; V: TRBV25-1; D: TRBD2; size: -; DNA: TGTGCCAGCTCCGAACTCCGACTAGCGGGCTCCTACAATGAGCAGTTCTTC; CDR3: CASSELRLAGSYNEQFF
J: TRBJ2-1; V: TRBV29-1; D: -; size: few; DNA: TGCAGCTACCCCAACTACAATGAGCAGTTCTTC; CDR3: CSYPNYNEQFF
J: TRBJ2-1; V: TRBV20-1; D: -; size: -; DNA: TGCAGTGCTAGGGGACATAAGGAGAGCGATGAGCAGTTCTTC; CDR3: CSARGHKESDEQFF
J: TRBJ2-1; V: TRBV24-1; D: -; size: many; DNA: TGTGCCACCAGTGGGGAAGGATTCTACAATGAGCAGTTCTTC; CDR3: CATSGEGFYNEQFF
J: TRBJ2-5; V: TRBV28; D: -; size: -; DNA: TGTGCCAGCAGTTGGAGAAGGTACCAAGAGACCCAGTACTTC; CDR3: CASSWRRYQETQYF
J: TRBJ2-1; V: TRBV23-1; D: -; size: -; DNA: TGCGCCAGCAGTATTGGGACACCCCTGACCCTAGGGGAGTTCTTC; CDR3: CASSIGTPLTLGEFF
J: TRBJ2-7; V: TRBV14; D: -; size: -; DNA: TGTGCCAGCAGCCAGGGATTTGGCCTCTACGAGCAGTACTTC; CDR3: CASSQGFGLYEQYF
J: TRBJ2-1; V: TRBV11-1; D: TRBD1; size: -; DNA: TGTGCCAGCAGCTCGGGACAGTTATCCTACAATGAGCAGTTCTTC; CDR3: CASSSGQLSYNEQFF
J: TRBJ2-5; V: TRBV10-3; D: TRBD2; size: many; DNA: TGTGCCATCAGCCTTGAGGCGGGGGGGACACGGGAGACCCAGTACTTC; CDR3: CAISLEAGGTRETQYF
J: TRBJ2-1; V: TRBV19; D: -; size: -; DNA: TGTGCCAGTAGTATTTCAGGATTCCACAATGAGCAGTTCTTC; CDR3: CASSISGFHNEQFF
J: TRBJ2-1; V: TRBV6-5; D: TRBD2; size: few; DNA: TGTGCCAGCAGTTACTCGGGGCTAGCGGGGAAAAATGAGCAGTTCTTC; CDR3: CASSYSGLAGKNEQFF
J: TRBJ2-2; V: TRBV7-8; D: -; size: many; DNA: TGTGCCAGCAGCCTTTACTACTCTGGGGACACCGGGGAGCTGTTTTTT; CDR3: CASSLYYSGDTGELFF
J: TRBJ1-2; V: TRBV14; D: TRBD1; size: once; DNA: TGTGCCAGCAGCCCGGTCCTTCGGACAGGGGGCGTTTGGGGCTATGGCTACACCTTC; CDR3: CASSPVLRTGGVWGYGYTF
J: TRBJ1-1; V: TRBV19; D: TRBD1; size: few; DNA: TGTGCCAGTCTCGGGACAGGGACCACTGAAGCTTTCTTT; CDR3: CASLGTGTTEAFF
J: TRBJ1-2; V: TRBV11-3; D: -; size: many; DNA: TGTGCCAGCAGCTTCAAGAACTTTATCTATGGCTACACCTTC; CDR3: CASSFKNFIYGYTF
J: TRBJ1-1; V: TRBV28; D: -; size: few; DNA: TGTGCCAGCAGTTTACACCAGATGAACACTGAAGCTTTCTTT; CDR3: CASSLHQMNTEAFF
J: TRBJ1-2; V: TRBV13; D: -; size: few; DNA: TGTGCCAGCAGCTTAAAACAGGCTCATGGCTACACCTTC; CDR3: CASSLKQAHGYTF
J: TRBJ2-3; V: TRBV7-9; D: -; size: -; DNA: TGTGCCAGCAACGGCCCCACAGATACGCAGTATTTT; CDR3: CASNGPTDTQYF
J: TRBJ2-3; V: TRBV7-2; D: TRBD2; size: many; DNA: TGTGCCAGCAGCTTTCATGTGGCTAGCGGGGGCCTCACAGATACGCAGTATTTT; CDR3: CASSFHVASGGLTDTQYF
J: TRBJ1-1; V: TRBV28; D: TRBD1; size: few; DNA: TGTGCCAGCAGCAGGGGACAGCGACCTGCTTTCTTT; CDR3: CASSRGQRPAFF
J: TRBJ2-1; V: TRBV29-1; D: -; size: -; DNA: TGCAGCGTTGTGTGGCAGACTTACAATGAGCAGTTCTTC; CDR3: CSVVWQTYNEQFF
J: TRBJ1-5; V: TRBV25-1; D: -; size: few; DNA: TGTGCCAGCAGTGAATCCGGGCGAGATGGCAATCAGCCCCAGCATTTT; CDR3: CASSESGRDGNQPQHF
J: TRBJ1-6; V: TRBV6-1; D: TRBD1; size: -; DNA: TGTGCCAGCATGGCGACAGGGAGGGGATCACCCCTCCACTTT; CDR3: CASMATGRGSPLHF
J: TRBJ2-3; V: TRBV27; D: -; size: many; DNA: TGTGCCAGCAGTTTCAGTGTCACAGATACGCAGTATTTT; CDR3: CASSFSVTDTQYF
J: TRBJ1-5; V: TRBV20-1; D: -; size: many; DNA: TGCAGTGCTAGAGATCGGGGATTTGGGCAGCCCCAGCATTTT; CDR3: CSARDRGFGQPQHF
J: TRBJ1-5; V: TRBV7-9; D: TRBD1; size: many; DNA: TGTGCCAGCAGCTTAGGACAGGGGGCTCAGCCCCAGCATTTT; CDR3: CASSLGQGAQPQHF
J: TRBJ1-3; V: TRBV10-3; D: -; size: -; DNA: TGTGCCATCATAGGGGCAGCCAGTCACTCTGGAAACACCATATATTTT; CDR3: CAIIGAASHSGNTIYF
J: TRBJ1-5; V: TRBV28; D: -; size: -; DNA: TGTGCCAGCAGTTATCCCCCAAGGGGAGGGTTTGGGCAGCCCCAGCATTTT; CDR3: CASSYPPRGGFGQPQHF
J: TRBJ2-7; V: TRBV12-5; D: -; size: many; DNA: TGTGCTAGTGGTTTGGGGGGGTATAACTACGAGCAGTACTTC; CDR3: CASGLGGYNYEQYF
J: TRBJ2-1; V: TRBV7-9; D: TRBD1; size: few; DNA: TGTGCCAGCAGCGCGGACAGGGGAGTCTCCTACAATGAGCAGTTCTTC; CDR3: CASSADRGVSYNEQFF
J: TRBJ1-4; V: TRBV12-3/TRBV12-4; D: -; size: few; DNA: TGTGCCAGCAGTTTTGGCAACTTGAATGAAAAACTGTTTTTT; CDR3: CASSFGNLNEKLFF
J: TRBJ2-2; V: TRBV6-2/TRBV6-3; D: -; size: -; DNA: TGTGCCAGCAGTTACTTGGGGATCGGCGTCGCCGGGGAGCTGTTTTTT; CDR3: CASSYLGIGVAGELFF
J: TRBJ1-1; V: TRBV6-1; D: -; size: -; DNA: TGTGCCAGCAGAATGACAGGAGGGGAAGCTTTCTTT; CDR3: CASRMTGGEAFF
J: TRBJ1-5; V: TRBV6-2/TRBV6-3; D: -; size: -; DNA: TGTGCCAGCAGCCTGATCCAGGGGTCCCTTCAGCCCCAGCATTTT; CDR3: CASSLIQGSLQPQHF
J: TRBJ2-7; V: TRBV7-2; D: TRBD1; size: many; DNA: TGTGCCAGCAACCCTGGGACAGGCGACGAGCAGTACTTC; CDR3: CASNPGTGDEQYF
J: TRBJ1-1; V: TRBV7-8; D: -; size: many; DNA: TGTGCCAGCAGCCCAGTCCGACAGGTCGGAGCTGAAGCTTTCTTT; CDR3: CASSPVRQVGAEAFF
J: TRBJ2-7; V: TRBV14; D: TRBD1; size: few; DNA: TGTGCCAGCAGCCAAGGGTCCGGACAGGGGATGTACGAGCAGTACTTC; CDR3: CASSQGSGQGMYEQYF
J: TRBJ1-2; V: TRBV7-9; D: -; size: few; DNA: TGTGCCAGCACCCCAGTTGGGGCAGGCGACTATGGCTACACCTTC; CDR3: CASTPVGAGDYGYTF
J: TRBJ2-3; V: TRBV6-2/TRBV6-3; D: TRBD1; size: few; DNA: TGTGCCAGCAGCTGGGACAGGCTCACGCAGTATTTT; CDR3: CASSWDRLTQYF
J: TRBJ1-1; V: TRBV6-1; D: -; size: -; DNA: TGTGCCAGCAGTGGGAGTAACGAAGCTTTCTTT; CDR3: CASSGSNEAFF
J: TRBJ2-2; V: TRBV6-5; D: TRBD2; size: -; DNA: TGTGCCAGCAGTTACTCGAGCGGGGGCATCACCGGGGAGCTGTTTTTT; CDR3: CASSYSSGGITGELFF
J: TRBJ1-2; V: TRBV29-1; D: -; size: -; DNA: TGCAGCGTTGCCTCTGGCAGCAACTATGGCTACACCTTC; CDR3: CSVASGSNYGYTF
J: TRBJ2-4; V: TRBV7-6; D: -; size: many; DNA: TGTGCCAGCAGCTTAGACGGGGCAGCCAAAAACATTCAGTACTTC; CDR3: CASSLDGAAKNIQYF
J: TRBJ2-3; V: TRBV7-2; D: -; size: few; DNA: TGTGCCAGCAGCTTAGTAAACCGTAGAGATACGCAGTATTTT; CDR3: CASSLVNRRDTQYF